The clone carrying this TCR beta chain appeared once. Antigen specificity is unknown. This sample was taken from a study of OX40 agonist ivuxolimab in advanced cancers. Study as a whole: Patients receiving dose escalation had hepatocellular carcinoma, melanoma, renal cell or head and neck cancer. Study outcomes and limitations: The authors did not determine the antigen specificity of the expanded peripheral T cells. Low clonal expansion, among the lowest seen, marked partial responders at 0.1-3.0 mg/kg.

V was clipped by 6 bases and J by 5 bases; unmatched bases: 11. The CDR3 extends over 16 amino acids. Germline CDR1 SGHDT, CDR2 YYEEEE. Exclusion of a patient followed from autoimmune disease history or systemic immunosuppression. Data came from immunoSEQ multiplex PCR; TCRdb stores just in-frame clones and leaves some out. The sample yields around 80,000 clones, more than 70% seen once. Specimen: CD4+ or CD8+ T cells sorted from blood, collected in a trial of the OX40 agonist ivuxolimab. The source of this sequence is an adult with an advanced solid tumor such as melanoma, head and neck, liver or kidney cancer. V is TRBV5-6 and J is TRBJ2-2, with TRBD1 matching over 9 bases. The DNA of the CDR3 is TGTGCCAGCATCGAAGCCGGGACAGGGTTAACCGGGGAGCTGTTTTTT. It specifies CASIEAGTGLTGELFF. The full variable domain, its missing parts supplied by reference TRBV5-6 and TRBJ2-2, is DAGVTQSPTHLIKTRGQQVTLRCSPKSGHDTVSWYQQALGQGPQFIFQYYEEEERQRGNFPDRFSGHQFPNYSSELNVNALLLGDSALYLCASIEAGTGLTGELFFGEGSRLTVL.